The 3 T cell receptor beta chains listed next were all sequenced from one sample in a study of Ad26.COV2.S vaccination and SARS-CoV-2 variants. Treatment in this sample: about 20 received Ad26.COV2.S at low or high dose, single or two shots; a few received placebo; per-sample allocation not given. Sampling happened 63 days after the first vaccine or placebo injection. This table comes from immunoSEQ multiplex PCR, and its TCRdb copy is limited to in-frame clones, with some not included. The sample lists roughly 700,000 clones, approximately 88% seen once, with around 1.5% in the top ten. Material: peripheral blood, obtained in a trial of Ad26.COV2.S vaccine versus placebo. The receptor source for this set is a person aged 18-60 years who received the Ad26.COV2.S COVID-19 vaccine or a placebo.

CDR3 loop: CASSLATGRNQPQHF. CDR3 DNA: TGTGCCAGCAGCTTAGCTACAGGGAGGAATCAGCCCCAGCATTTT. The chain recombines TRBV7-2 with TRBJ1-5, with a tentative D call TRBD1 (6 bases). The germline V gene encodes CDR1 SGHTA and CDR2 FQGNSA. Trimming cost V 0 bases and J 4 bases, with 10 bases left between them. The CDR3 consists of 15 residues.

This clone came up once. The J gene is TRBJ2-6, the V gene TRBV3-1 (or the pseudogene TRBV3-2), with D maybe TRBD2 (6 bases). V was trimmed by 1 base and J by 1 base, leaving 20 bases between them. From germline, CDR1 is LGHDT and CDR2 YNNKEL (reference sequence). This CDR3 spans 20 amino acids. The CDR3 loop reads CASSQGVLGREESGANVLTF. In DNA form, the CDR3 reads TGTGCCAGCAGCCAAGGGGTTCTGGGCAGGGAGGAGTCTGGGGCCAACGTCCTGACTTTC.

CDR3 residues: CASSQGPGGLYEQYF. DNA of the CDR3: TGTGCCAGCAGCCAAGGGCCCGGGGGATTATACGAGCAGTACTTC. The chain recombines TRBV4-2 with TRBJ2-7; D might be TRBD2 (6 bases). This CDR3 has 15 residues. Germline loops: CDR1 LGHNA, CDR2 YNFKEQ. V was clipped by 1 base and J by 4 bases, with 14 bases between them.